This T cell receptor (beta chain) was profiled in a study of blood T cell repertoires in COVID-19. Study overall: Acute and convalescent COVID-19 specimens originated in the United States, Italy and Spain. The cDNA or gDNA used as material had been derived from T cells, B-cell-depleted T cells, or PBMCs.

This clone was picked up a small number of times. J was trimmed by 7 bases and V by 3 bases; bases with no gene match: 6. CDR3 length: 14 residues. Looked up from germline, CDR1 is LNHDA and CDR2 is SQIVND (reference sequence). Followed longitudinally, the Seattle patients had been enrolled during active infection. In the original processing: Reference gene primer amplification gave nucleated cell count estimates. The protocol was immunoSEQ multiplex PCR, while the TCRdb copy is restricted to in-frame clones and leaves out a portion. The V and J calls and clone size are taken from that table; D and trimming were inferred from the DNA. The table includes some 270,000 clones, under 85% detected once.

The chain couples TRBV19 to TRBJ1-2, with 9 bases lining up with TRBD1. This sequence originates from a human donor with COVID-19, enrolled during active disease. The donor label of this sample is uncertain. The sample consisted of peripheral blood. CDR3 amino acids: CASSIGQGPSGYTF. In DNA form, the CDR3 reads TGTGCCAGTAGTATCGGACAGGGGCCAAGTGGCTACACCTTC.